These T cell receptor beta chains were read from a single sample in a study of cytomegalovirus exposure and HLA in healthy donors. Clones were sequenced by immunoSEQ multiplex PCR, and TCRdb holds only the in-frame ones, with some missing. The sample comprises 110,000 or so clones, approximately 83% of which are singletons, and under 6.5% rests with the top ten. Sequencing was carried out using PBMCs. The source is a man younger than 35 in good health and CMV-seronegative. Each CDR3 is given with its conserved first and last residue. D genes are given only for firm matches. Size tells how often a clone was seen (once, few, many) or the class of an expanded clone, and some rows leave it out.

J: TRBJ1-2; length: 14; D: NA; V: TRBV28; size: NA; CDR3: CASSARGLHYGYTF; DNA: TGTGCCAGCAGCGCCCGGGGGTTGCACTATGGCTACACCTTC
J: TRBJ1-1; length: 15; D: TRBD1; V: TRBV6-1; size: NA; CDR3: CASSRLGTENTEAFF; DNA: TGTGCCAGCAGCCGACTCGGGACAGAGAACACTGAAGCTTTCTTT
J: TRBJ2-1; length: 17; D: TRBD2; V: TRBV4-1; size: once; CDR3: CASSQDPSGSSYNEQFF; DNA: TGCGCCAGCAGCCAAGATCCGAGCGGGAGCTCCTACAATGAGCAGTTCTTC
J: TRBJ1-2; length: 13; D: TRBD1; V: TRBV19; size: NA; CDR3: CASSTGTVRGYTF; DNA: TGTGCCAGTAGTACGGGGACAGTGAGGGGCTACACCTTC
J: TRBJ2-5; length: 17; D: TRBD2; V: TRBV4-1; size: NA; CDR3: CASSQGPLAGGPETQYF; DNA: TGCGCCAGCAGCCAAGGCCCTCTAGCGGGAGGGCCGGAGACCCAGTACTTC
J: TRBJ1-1; length: 13; D: TRBD1; V: TRBV2; size: few; CDR3: CANARQGGTEAFF; DNA: TGTGCAAATGCCAGACAGGGGGGCACTGAAGCTTTCTTT
J: TRBJ1-3; length: 16; D: NA; V: TRBV7-9; size: NA; CDR3: CASSPLQGGSRNTIYF; DNA: TGTGCCAGCAGCCCACTACAGGGAGGGAGTAGAAACACCATATATTTT
J: TRBJ2-7; length: 18; D: TRBD2; V: TRBV4-3; size: NA; CDR3: CASSQSGLTSGGSYEQYF; DNA: TGCGCCAGCAGCCAAAGCGGTCTGACTAGTGGCGGGAGCTACGAGCAGTACTTC
J: TRBJ2-7; length: 16; D: TRBD2; V: TRBV15; size: NA; CDR3: CATSARSGLAYYEQYF; DNA: TGTGCCACCAGCGCTCGTTCGGGACTAGCGTACTACGAGCAGTACTTC
J: TRBJ2-5; length: 19; D: TRBD1; V: TRBV11-2; size: NA; CDR3: CASSLSPGTGYRNQETQYF; DNA: TGTGCCAGCAGCTTAAGCCCCGGGACAGGTTATCGGAACCAAGAGACCCAGTACTTC
J: TRBJ2-7; length: 14; D: TRBD2; V: TRBV28; size: NA; CDR3: CASSPTLAKYEQYF; DNA: TGTGCCAGCAGTCCGACACTAGCGAAGTACGAGCAGTACTTC
J: TRBJ2-7; length: 15; D: NA; V: TRBV6-5; size: NA; CDR3: CASSPKRERAYEQYF; DNA: TGTGCCAGCAGCCCCAAAAGGGAGAGGGCCTACGAGCAGTACTTC
J: TRBJ1-2; length: 16; D: NA; V: TRBV9; size: NA; CDR3: CASSVVGQGSLGGYTF; DNA: TGTGCCAGCAGCGTAGTAGGGCAGGGGAGTTTGGGTGGCTACACCTTC
J: TRBJ1-3; length: 15; D: NA; V: TRBV6-1; size: NA; CDR3: CASSRFWSSGNTIYF; DNA: TGTGCCAGCAGCCGCTTTTGGAGCTCTGGAAACACCATATATTTT
J: TRBJ2-5; length: 12; D: NA; V: TRBV29-1; size: NA; CDR3: CSVDRGEGTQYF; DNA: TGCAGCGTTGACCGGGGAGAAGGGACCCAGTACTTC
J: TRBJ2-3; length: 15; D: TRBD1; V: TRBV6-4; size: medium-sized; CDR3: CASSDGQGGTDTQYF; DNA: TGTGCCAGCAGCGATGGACAGGGGGGGACAGATACGCAGTATTTT
J: TRBJ1-1; length: 15; D: NA; V: TRBV4-2; size: NA; CDR3: CASSQGVEGDTEAFF; DNA: TGTGCCAGCAGCCAAGGCGTAGAGGGGGACACTGAAGCTTTCTTT
J: TRBJ1-3; length: 12; D: NA; V: TRBV15; size: NA; CDR3: CATSSRENTIYF; DNA: TGTGCCACCAGCAGCAGGGAAAACACCATATATTTT
J: TRBJ1-1; length: 14; D: TRBD1; V: TRBV4-1; size: NA; CDR3: CASSQDRTGPVSFF; DNA: TGCGCCAGCAGCCAAGATAGGACAGGGCCGGTGTCTTTCTTT
J: TRBJ2-7; length: 14; D: TRBD1; V: TRBV27; size: NA; CDR3: CASSLRDRGHEQYF; DNA: TGTGCCAGCAGTTTACGGGACAGGGGCCACGAGCAGTACTTC
J: TRBJ2-3; length: 11; D: NA; V: TRBV30; size: NA; CDR3: CAWKTGATQYF; DNA: TGTGCCTGGAAAACAGGAGCTACGCAGTATTTT
J: TRBJ2-7; length: 16; D: TRBD2; V: TRBV11-3; size: few; CDR3: CASSQEMGGGSYEQYF; DNA: TGTGCCAGCAGTCAAGAGATGGGGGGGGGATCCTACGAGCAGTACTTC
J: TRBJ2-1; length: 15; D: TRBD2; V: TRBV19; size: medium-sized; CDR3: CASSIQGGGLSEQFF; DNA: TGTGCCAGTAGTATACAGGGCGGGGGGTTAAGTGAGCAGTTCTTC
J: TRBJ2-7; length: 15; D: TRBD2; V: TRBV6-5; size: NA; CDR3: CASSRSGTSPYEQYF; DNA: TGTGCCAGCAGTCGTTCCGGGACTAGCCCCTACGAGCAGTACTTC
J: TRBJ2-7; length: 14; D: TRBD1; V: TRBV28; size: NA; CDR3: CASSYNRGGYEQYF; DNA: TGTGCCAGCAGTTACAACAGGGGTGGGTACGAGCAGTACTTC
J: TRBJ2-5; length: 14; D: NA; V: TRBV9; size: NA; CDR3: CASNEGTPQETQYF; DNA: TGTGCCAGCAACGAGGGGACACCTCAAGAGACCCAGTACTTC
J: TRBJ2-3; length: 15; D: TRBD2; V: TRBV5-1; size: NA; CDR3: CASSFGTSGTDTQYF; DNA: TGCGCCAGCAGCTTCGGGACTAGCGGCACAGATACGCAGTATTTT
J: TRBJ2-7; length: 15; D: NA; V: TRBV10-3; size: NA; CDR3: CAITSSRQNSYEQYF; DNA: TGTGCCATCACCTCATCTAGACAGAACTCCTACGAGCAGTACTTC
J: TRBJ2-7; length: 13; D: NA; V: TRBV6-5; size: NA; CDR3: CAISERPPYEQYF; DNA: TGTGCCATCAGTGAGCGGCCGCCCTACGAGCAGTACTTC
J: TRBJ1-5; length: 12; D: NA; V: TRBV7-9; size: NA; CDR3: CASSFSDQPQHF; DNA: TGTGCCAGCAGCTTTTCTGATCAGCCCCAGCATTTT
J: TRBJ1-2; length: 16; D: NA; V: TRBV5-4; size: NA; CDR3: CASSPGGPAGLGGYTF; DNA: TGTGCCAGCAGCCCCGGAGGCCCCGCGGGCCTCGGTGGCTACACCTTC
J: TRBJ2-1; length: 15; D: TRBD2; V: TRBV9; size: NA; CDR3: CASSVAGTRGNEQFF; DNA: TGTGCCAGCAGCGTAGCAGGGACTAGAGGCAATGAGCAGTTCTTC
J: TRBJ2-3; length: 17; D: TRBD2; V: TRBV6-7; size: NA; CDR3: CASSYLEREHSTDTQYF; DNA: TGTGCCAGCAGTTACCTAGAGCGGGAGCATAGCACAGATACGCAGTATTTT
J: TRBJ2-2; length: 15; D: TRBD2; V: TRBV19; size: once; CDR3: CASSIPGLVTGELFF; DNA: TGTGCCAGTAGTATCCCGGGACTAGTAACCGGGGAGCTGTTTTTT
J: TRBJ1-2; length: 14; D: NA; V: TRBV11-2; size: few; CDR3: CASTQGGGRDGYTF; DNA: TGTGCCAGCACCCAAGGGGGGGGCAGAGATGGCTACACCTTC
J: TRBJ2-7; length: 15; D: TRBD1; V: TRBV9; size: NA; CDR3: CASSAWGTGGREQYF; DNA: TGTGCCAGCAGCGCTTGGGGGACAGGGGGAAGGGAGCAGTACTTC
J: TRBJ2-5; length: 16; D: TRBD2; V: TRBV7-3; size: NA; CDR3: CASSSTSGGGRETQYF; DNA: TGTGCCAGCAGCTCGACTAGCGGGGGGGGACGGGAGACCCAGTACTTC
J: TRBJ1-2; length: 14; D: NA; V: TRBV28; size: NA; CDR3: CASSTGGRLLGYTF; DNA: TGTGCCAGCAGCACCGGGGGGCGCCTTCTTGGCTACACCTTC
J: TRBJ2-3; length: 17; D: TRBD2; V: TRBV12-5; size: NA; CDR3: CASGPRSLAGYTDTQYF; DNA: TGTGCTAGTGGTCCCCGATCACTAGCGGGGTACACAGATACGCAGTATTTT
J: TRBJ1-5; length: 15; D: NA; V: TRBV27; size: NA; CDR3: CASSFLQGREQPQHF; DNA: TGTGCCAGCAGTTTCCTGCAGGGGCGAGAACAGCCCCAGCATTTT
J: TRBJ2-1; length: 15; D: TRBD2; V: TRBV28; size: NA; CDR3: CASSHGTSGYNEQFF; DNA: TGTGCCAGCAGTCACGGGACTAGCGGCTACAATGAGCAGTTCTTC
J: TRBJ1-2; length: 13; D: NA; V: TRBV4-3; size: NA; CDR3: CASSQDGEYGYTF; DNA: TGCGCCAGCAGCCAAGATGGGGAGTATGGCTACACCTTC
J: TRBJ2-7; length: 15; D: NA; V: TRBV7-6; size: NA; CDR3: CASSLSGPTLYEQYF; DNA: TGTGCCAGCAGCTTATCGGGTCCAACTCTTTACGAGCAGTACTTC
J: TRBJ2-3; length: 15; D: TRBD2; V: TRBV5-6; size: once; CDR3: CASNPGLAGTDTQYF; DNA: TGTGCCAGCAATCCGGGACTAGCGGGAACAGATACGCAGTATTTT
J: TRBJ2-7; length: 14; D: TRBD1; V: TRBV7-9; size: NA; CDR3: CASSLGQGPGEQYF; DNA: TGTGCCAGCAGCTTGGGACAGGGCCCGGGGGAGCAGTACTTC
J: TRBJ2-3; length: 16; D: TRBD2; V: TRBV7-2; size: NA; CDR3: CASSGVPSGNTDTQYF; DNA: TGTGCCAGCAGCGGTGTGCCTAGCGGGAACACAGATACGCAGTATTTT
J: TRBJ1-2; length: 15; D: NA; V: TRBV5-6; size: NA; CDR3: CASSLWGSYLRGYTF; DNA: TGTGCCAGCAGCTTGTGGGGCAGCTACCTCCGCGGCTACACCTTC
J: TRBJ2-1; length: 17; D: TRBD2; V: TRBV5-1; size: once; CDR3: CASSLGLAGGLEDEQFF; DNA: TGCGCCAGCAGCTTGGGACTAGCGGGAGGCTTGGAGGATGAGCAGTTCTTC
J: TRBJ2-7; length: 14; D: NA; V: TRBV12-5; size: NA; CDR3: CASGLGGAAYEQYF; DNA: TGTGCTAGTGGCCTTGGTGGGGCAGCCTACGAGCAGTACTTC
J: TRBJ2-7; length: 14; D: TRBD2; V: TRBV28; size: NA; CDR3: CAIGGTSGTYEQYF; DNA: TGTGCCATCGGGGGGACTAGCGGGACCTACGAGCAGTACTTC
J: TRBJ2-7; length: 15; D: NA; V: TRBV5-1; size: NA; CDR3: CASSPLALSSYEQYF; DNA: TGCGCCAGCAGCCCCTTAGCGTTGAGCTCCTACGAGCAGTACTTC
J: TRBJ1-4; length: 13; D: NA; V: TRBV9; size: NA; CDR3: CASSGSANEKLFF; DNA: TGTGCCAGCAGCGGGAGCGCTAATGAAAAACTGTTTTTT
J: TRBJ1-5; length: 19; D: NA; V: TRBV21-1; size: NA; CDR3: CAIIPTGTGDPGSNQPQHF; DNA: TGTGCCATCATCCCCACCGGGACAGGTGACCCCGGTAGCAATCAGCCCCAGCATTTT
J: TRBJ2-3; length: 15; D: TRBD2; V: TRBV10-3; size: once; CDR3: CAIREGLAGVDTQYF; DNA: TGTGCCATCCGGGAGGGACTAGCGGGAGTAGATACGCAGTATTTT
J: TRBJ2-7; length: 13; D: NA; V: TRBV19; size: NA; CDR3: CASSGEGLYEQYF; DNA: TGTGCCAGTTCAGGGGAGGGCCTCTACGAGCAGTACTTC